The entry below gives a single TCR beta chain sequence along with its context. The data belong to a study of patients and donors after allogeneic stem cell transplantation. TCRdb independently ran MiXCR on the RT-PCR reads; one entry per CDR3 protein. The sample records some 200,000 distinct CDR3 sequences, less than 45% being singletons. The germline V gene has CDR1 MGHRA and CDR2 YSYEKL. J was trimmed by 4 bases and V by 4 bases; bases with no gene match: 10. The CDR3 runs 16 residues. The rearrangement joins TRBV4-1 to TRBJ2-5, with TRBD2 matching over 9 bases. The source material was blood, either unsorted or a sorted T cell fraction (not recorded which). The source of this sequence is a human donor who was either an allogeneic HSCT recipient or a stem cell or donor lymphocyte infusion donor (not recorded which). It is not recorded whose cells these are; they may come from a transplant donor. The CDR3 DNA follows: TGCGCCAGCAGCCCCACCGACTTAGCGGGAGCAGAGACCCAGTACTTC. Translation gives CASSPTDLAGAETQYF.